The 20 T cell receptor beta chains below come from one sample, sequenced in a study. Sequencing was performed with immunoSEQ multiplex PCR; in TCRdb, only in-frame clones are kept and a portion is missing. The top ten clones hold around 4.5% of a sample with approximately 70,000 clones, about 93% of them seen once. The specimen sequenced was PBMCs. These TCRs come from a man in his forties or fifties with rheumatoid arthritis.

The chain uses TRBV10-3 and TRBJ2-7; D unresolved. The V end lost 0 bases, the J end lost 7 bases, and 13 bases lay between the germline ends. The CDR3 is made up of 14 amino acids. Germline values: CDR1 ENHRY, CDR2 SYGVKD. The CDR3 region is CAISESPSPTEQYF. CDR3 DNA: TGTGCCATCAGTGAGTCGCCGAGTCCTACGGAGCAGTACTTC.

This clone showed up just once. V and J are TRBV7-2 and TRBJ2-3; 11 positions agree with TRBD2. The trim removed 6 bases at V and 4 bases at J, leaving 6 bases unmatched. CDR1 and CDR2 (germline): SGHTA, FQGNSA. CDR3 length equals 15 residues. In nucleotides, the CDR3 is TGTGCCAGCAGTTATAGCGGGGGGGCCTCAGATACGCAGTATTTT. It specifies CASSYSGGASDTQYF.

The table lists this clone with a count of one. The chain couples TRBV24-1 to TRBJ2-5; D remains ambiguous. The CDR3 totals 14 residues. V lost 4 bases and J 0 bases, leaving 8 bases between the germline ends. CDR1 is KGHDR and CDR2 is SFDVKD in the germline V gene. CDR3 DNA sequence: TGTGCCACCAGTGACCCCAGAAACCAAGAGACCCAGTACTTC. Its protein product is CATSDPRNQETQYF.

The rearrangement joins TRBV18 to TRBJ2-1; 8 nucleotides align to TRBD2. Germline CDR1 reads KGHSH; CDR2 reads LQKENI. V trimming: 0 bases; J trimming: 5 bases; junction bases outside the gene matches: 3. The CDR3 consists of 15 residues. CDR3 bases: TGTGCCAGCTCACCACCTAGCGGGATAAACAATGAGCAGTTCTTC. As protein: CASSPPSGINNEQFF.

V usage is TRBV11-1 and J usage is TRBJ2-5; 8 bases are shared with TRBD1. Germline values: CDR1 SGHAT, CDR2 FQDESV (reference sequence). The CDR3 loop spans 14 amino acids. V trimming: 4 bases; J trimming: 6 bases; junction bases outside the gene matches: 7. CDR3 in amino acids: CASSSPDRVKTQYF. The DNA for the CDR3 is TGTGCCAGCAGCTCTCCGGACAGGGTTAAGACCCAGTACTTC.

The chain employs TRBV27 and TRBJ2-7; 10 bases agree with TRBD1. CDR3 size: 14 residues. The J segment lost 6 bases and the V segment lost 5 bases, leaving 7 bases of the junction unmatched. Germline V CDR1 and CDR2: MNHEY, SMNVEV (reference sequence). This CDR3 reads CASSPGQGEAEQYF. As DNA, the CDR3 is TGTGCCAGCAGTCCCGGACAGGGGGAAGCCGAGCAGTACTTC.

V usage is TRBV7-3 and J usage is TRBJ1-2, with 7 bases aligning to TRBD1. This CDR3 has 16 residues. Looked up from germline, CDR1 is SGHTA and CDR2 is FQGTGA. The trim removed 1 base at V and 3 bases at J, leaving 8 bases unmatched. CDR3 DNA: TGTGCCAGCAGCTTAATGGCGGTAGACAGGGACTATGGCTACACCTTC. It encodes CASSLMAVDRDYGYTF.

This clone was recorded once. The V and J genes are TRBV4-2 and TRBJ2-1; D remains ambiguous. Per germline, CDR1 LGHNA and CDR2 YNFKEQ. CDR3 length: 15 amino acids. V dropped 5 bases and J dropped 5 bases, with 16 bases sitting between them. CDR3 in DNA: TGTGCCAGCAGCGCGGCTGTTGTTTTTAACAATGAGCAGTTCTTC. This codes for CASSAAVVFNNEQFF.

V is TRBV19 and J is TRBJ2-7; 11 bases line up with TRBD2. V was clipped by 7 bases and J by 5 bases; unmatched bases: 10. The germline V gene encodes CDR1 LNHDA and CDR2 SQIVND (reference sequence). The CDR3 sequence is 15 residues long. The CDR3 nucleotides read TGTGCCAGTACCCAGGGCCTAGCGGGAGGCCACGAGCAGTACTTC. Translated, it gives CASTQGLAGGHEQYF.

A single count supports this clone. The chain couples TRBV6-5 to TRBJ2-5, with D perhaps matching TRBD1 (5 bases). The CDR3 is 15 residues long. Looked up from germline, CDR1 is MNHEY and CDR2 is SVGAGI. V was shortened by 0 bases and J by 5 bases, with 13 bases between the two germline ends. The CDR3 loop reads CASSYSGRVVETQYF. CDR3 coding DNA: TGTGCCAGCAGTTACTCGGGCAGGGTTGTCGAGACCCAGTACTTC.

The CDR3 loop reads CASSFNTGGPFSSEQYF. The CDR3 DNA is TGTGCCAGCAGTTTCAATACAGGGGGCCCCTTTTCGTCTGAGCAGTACTTC. This chain connects TRBV27 to TRBJ2-7, with 9 bases fitting TRBD1. Trimming removed 3 bases from V and 7 bases from J; junction bases left unmatched: 16. Germline loops: CDR1 MNHEY, CDR2 SMNVEV (reference sequence). This CDR3 spans 17 amino acids.

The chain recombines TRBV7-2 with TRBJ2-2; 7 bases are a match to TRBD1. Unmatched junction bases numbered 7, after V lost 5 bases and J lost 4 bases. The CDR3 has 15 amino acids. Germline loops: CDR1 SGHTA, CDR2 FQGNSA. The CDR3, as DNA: TGTGCCAGCAGCATGACAGGGTTGGGCACCGGGGAGCTGTTTTTT. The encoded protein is CASSMTGLGTGELFF.

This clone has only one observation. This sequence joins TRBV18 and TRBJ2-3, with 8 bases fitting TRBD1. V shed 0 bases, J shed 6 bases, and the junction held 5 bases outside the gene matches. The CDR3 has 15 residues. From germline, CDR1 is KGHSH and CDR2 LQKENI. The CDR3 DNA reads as TGTGCCAGCTCACCACCTCAGGGGGCACTGGATACGCAGTATTTT. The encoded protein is CASSPPQGALDTQYF. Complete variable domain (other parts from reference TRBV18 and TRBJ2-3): NAGVMQNPRHLVRRRGQEARLRCSPMKGHSHVYWYRQLPEEGLKFMVYLQKENIIDESGMPKERFSAEFPKEGPSILRIQQVVRGDSAAYFCASSPPQGALDTQYFGPGTRLTVL.

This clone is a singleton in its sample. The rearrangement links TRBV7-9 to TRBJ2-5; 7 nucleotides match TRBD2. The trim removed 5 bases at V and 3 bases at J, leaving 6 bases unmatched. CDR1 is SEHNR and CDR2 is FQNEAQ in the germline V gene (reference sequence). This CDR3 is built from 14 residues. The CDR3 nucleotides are TGTGCCAGCAGCCTTCGGGGAGGGGAAGAGACCCAGTACTTC. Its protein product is CASSLRGGEETQYF.

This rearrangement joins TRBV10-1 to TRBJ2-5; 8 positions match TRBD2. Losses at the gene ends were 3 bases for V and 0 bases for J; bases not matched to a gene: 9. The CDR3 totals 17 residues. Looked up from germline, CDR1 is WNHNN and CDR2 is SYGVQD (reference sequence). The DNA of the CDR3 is TGCGCCAGCAGTGATGGTGCGGGGGGTCCGGACCAAGAGACCCAGTACTTC. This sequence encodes CASSDGAGGPDQETQYF.

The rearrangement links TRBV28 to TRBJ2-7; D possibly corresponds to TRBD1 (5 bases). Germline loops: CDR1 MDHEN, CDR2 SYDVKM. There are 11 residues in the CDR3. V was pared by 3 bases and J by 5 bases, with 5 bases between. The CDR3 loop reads CASSFRDEQYF. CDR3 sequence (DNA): TGTGCCAGCAGTTTCAGGGACGAGCAGTACTTC.

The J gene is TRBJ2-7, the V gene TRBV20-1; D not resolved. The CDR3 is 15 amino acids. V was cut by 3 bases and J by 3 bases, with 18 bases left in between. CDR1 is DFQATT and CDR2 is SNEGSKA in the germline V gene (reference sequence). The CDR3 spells CSASQGRKKLYEQYF. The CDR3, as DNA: TGCAGTGCTAGTCAAGGCCGGAAGAAACTCTACGAGCAGTACTTC.

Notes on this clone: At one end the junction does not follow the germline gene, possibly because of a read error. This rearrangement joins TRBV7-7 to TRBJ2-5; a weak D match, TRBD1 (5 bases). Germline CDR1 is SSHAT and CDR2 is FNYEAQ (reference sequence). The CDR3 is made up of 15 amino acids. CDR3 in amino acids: CASSLITGSQETQYF. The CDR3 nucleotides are TGTGCTAGCAGCTTAATCACAGGCTCGCAAGAGACCCAGTACTTC.

The CDR3 reads CASSPLTVSYEQYF. CDR3 nucleotides: TGTGCCAGCTCACCACTGACAGTTTCCTACGAGCAGTACTTC. The chain is built from TRBV18 and TRBJ2-7; D might be TRBD1 (5 bases). The CDR3 is 14 residues long. Germline CDR1 is KGHSH and CDR2 is LQKENI. Trimming took off 1 base at V and 1 base at J, with 8 bases between the two ends.

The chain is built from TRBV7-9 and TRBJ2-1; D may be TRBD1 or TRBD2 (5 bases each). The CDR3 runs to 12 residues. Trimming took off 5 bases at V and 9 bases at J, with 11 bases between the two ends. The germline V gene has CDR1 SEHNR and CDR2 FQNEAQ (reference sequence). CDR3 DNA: TGTGCCAGCAGCACGGGGCTTGGTGAGCAGTTCTTC. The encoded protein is CASSTGLGEQFF.